This entry concerns a single TCR beta chain. The antigen it recognizes is unknown. No clone much larger than this one lies a single base away; base qualities are absent. The CDR3, from cysteine to phenylalanine, totals 15 residues. Of the read, only the CDR3 DNA is kept; its 45 bases are in frame from base 1. Reading the germline V gene gives CDR1 SGHVS and CDR2 FQNEAQ. V drops 5 bases and J drops 0 bases, leaving 10 bases in between. This sample was taken from a study of T cells in AML relapse after transplant (dated by TCRdb to the late 2010s). Turning to the overall study: The remission controls were clinically matched patients who stayed in long-term complete remission and had more than 3 years of follow-up. Remission samples were bone marrow collected about 1 year after HSCT from patients who maintained complete remission. In patients given allogeneic HSCT for myeloid malignancy, this retrospective study looked at bone marrow T cells, examining both their TCR repertoires and their inhibitory receptor expression.

What the research found in general, with its limitations: TCR repertoire comparisons rested on very few samples, with only three individuals per group for unsorted bone marrow.

The library was generated by PCR. A modified RACE PCR protocol, not multiplex PCR, was used to amplify TCR alpha and beta chains from RNA. Libraries were sequenced on an Illumina MiSeq, and raw reads were demultiplexed according to sample-specific barcode combinations. On the study's bioinformatics: TCR clonotypes were identified from the sequencing reads using MiXCR software. The public sequencing data were trimmed at Q25 with fastp and processed into clonotypes with MiXCR by TCRdb, which kept only in-frame beta chains. Rows are unified per CDR3 protein, each entry keeping the most common DNA and genes. Here the V and J calls rest on TCRdb's processing, not on the authors' analysis. For this sample there are about 3,500 distinct CDR3 sequences; around 11% appear just once. Jointly, the top ten make up approximately 31% of the sample.

This TCR was recovered from a human donor who had a stem cell transplant for acute myeloid leukemia. In transplant recipients, some T cells may be of donor rather than host origin. The chain joins TRBV7-8 to TRBJ1-4; the D gene cannot be resolved reliably. The input for sequencing was bone marrow, either the whole sample or a sorted T cell fraction (not recorded which), taken in complete remission. The encoded CDR3 is CASSRTDATNEKLFF. The DNA reads as follows: TGTGCCAGCAGCCGGACGGATGCAACTAATGAAAAACTGTTTTTT.